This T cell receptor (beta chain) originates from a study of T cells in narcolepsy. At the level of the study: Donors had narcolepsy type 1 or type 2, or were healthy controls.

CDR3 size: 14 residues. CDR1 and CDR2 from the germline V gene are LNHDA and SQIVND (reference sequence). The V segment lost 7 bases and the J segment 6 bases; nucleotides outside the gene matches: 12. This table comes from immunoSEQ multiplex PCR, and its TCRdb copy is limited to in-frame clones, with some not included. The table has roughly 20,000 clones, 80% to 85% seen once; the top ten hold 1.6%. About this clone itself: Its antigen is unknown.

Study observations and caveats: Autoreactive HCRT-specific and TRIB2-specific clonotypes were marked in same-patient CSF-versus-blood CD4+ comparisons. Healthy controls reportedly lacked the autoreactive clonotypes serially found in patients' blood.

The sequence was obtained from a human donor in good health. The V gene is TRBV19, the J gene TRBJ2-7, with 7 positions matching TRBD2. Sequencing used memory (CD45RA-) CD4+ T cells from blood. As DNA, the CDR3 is TGTGCCAGTACCCCCGACAGCGGGGTGAGCGAGCAGTACTTC. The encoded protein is CASTPDSGVSEQYF.